Included here is one T cell receptor (beta chain) sequence, with context. What it binds is not known. The data stem from a study of glioma-infiltrating T cells after dendritic cell vaccination. No glioblastoma patient carried an isocitrate dehydrogenase mutation. PBMC were collected before vaccination, two weeks after the third vaccination, and at progression. Libraries were prepared by immunoSEQ multiplex PCR; TCRdb keeps only in-frame clonotypes and omits some of them. The sample yields over 70,000 clones, over 75% seen once. Study-wide results and limits: Higher TCR clonality did not directly relate to longer survival.

V lost 5 bases, J lost 4 bases, and 14 bases lay in between. The germline V gene encodes CDR1 SGHTA and CDR2 FQGNSA. The CDR3 totals 15 residues. The chain employs TRBV7-2 and TRBJ2-2, with D unresolved. The clonotype was recovered from a human donor with glioblastoma. The specimen comprised blood, sampled before dendritic cell vaccination. As DNA, the CDR3 is TGTGCCAGCAGCCTTGAGGCCGTTTCCACCGGGGAGCTGTTTTTT. Translation gives CASSLEAVSTGELFF.